This TCR beta chain derives from a study of T cells in localized non-small cell lung cancer. Study results and limitations: Adjacent lung was found to contain a median approximately 60 of the top 100 tumor clones. Investigators sequenced only a single tumor region, leaving heterogeneity possible.

Only a few counts were recorded for this clone. The antigen is undetermined. Assay: immunoSEQ multiplex PCR; the TCRdb copy retains only in-frame clones and omits some. The data contain roughly 28,000 clones, 82% of them singletons. The germline CDR1 and CDR2 sequences are SGHTA and FQGNSA. V shed 2 bases and J shed 3 bases, with 14 bases lying between them. The CDR3 is made up of 15 amino acids. Sequencing used peripheral blood, obtained before any cancer treatment. This sequence originates from a woman between 40 and 69 years old with stage I lung adenocarcinoma. The rearrangement links TRBV7-2 to TRBJ2-7, with no clear D. Here the CDR3 DNA reads TGTGCCAGCAGCTTATTGCCAGGCCCCAACTACGAGCAGTACTTC. It encodes CASSLLPGPNYEQYF. Supplemented by reference TRBV7-2 and TRBJ2-7, the full variable domain reads GAGVSQSPSNKVTEKGKDVELRCDPISGHTALYWYRQSLGQGLEFLIYFQGNSAPDKSGLPSDRFSAERTGGSVSTLTIQRTQQEDSAVYLCASSLLPGPNYEQYFGPGTRLTVT.